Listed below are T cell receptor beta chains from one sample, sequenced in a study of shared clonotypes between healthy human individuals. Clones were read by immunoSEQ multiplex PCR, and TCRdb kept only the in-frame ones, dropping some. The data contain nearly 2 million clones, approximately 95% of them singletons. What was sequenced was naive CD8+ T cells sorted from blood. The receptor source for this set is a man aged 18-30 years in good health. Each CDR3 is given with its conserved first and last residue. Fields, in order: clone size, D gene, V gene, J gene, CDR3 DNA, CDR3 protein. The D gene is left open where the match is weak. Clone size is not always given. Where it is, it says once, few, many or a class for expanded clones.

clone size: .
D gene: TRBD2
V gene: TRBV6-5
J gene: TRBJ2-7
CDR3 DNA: TGTGCCAGCAGGGCCGATAGGACTAGCCTTGGGGAGCAGTACTTC
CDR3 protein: CASRADRTSLGEQYF

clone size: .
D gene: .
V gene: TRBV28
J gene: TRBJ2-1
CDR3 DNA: TGTGCCAGCAGCGAAATAGCTCTCCCATACAATGAGCAGTTCTTC
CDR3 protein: CASSEIALPYNEQFF

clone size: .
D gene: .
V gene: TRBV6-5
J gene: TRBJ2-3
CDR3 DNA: TGTGCCAGCAGTTACGGTGGCACAGATACGCAGTATTTT
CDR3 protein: CASSYGGTDTQYF

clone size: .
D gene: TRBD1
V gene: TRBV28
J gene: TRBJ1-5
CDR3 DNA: TGTGCCAGCACCGTGGACAGGGGGCTCAATCAGCCCCAGCATTTT
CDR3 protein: CASTVDRGLNQPQHF

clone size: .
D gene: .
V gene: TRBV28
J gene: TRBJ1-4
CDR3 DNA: TGTGCCAGCAGTGCACAGGGATGGGAAGAAAAACTGTTTTTT
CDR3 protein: CASSAQGWEEKLFF

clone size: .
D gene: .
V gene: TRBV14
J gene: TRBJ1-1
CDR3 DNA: TGTGCCAGCAACCCAGGTCGGAACACTGAAGCTTTCTTT
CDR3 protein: CASNPGRNTEAFF

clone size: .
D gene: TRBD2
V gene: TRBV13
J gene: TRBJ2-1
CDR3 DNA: TGTGCCAGCAGCTTGGGCGGGGGGAACGATGAGCAGTTCTTC
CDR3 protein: CASSLGGGNDEQFF

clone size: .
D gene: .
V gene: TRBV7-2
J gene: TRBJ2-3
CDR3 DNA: TGTGCCAGCAGCACCCAGACAGATACGCAGTATTTT
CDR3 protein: CASSTQTDTQYF

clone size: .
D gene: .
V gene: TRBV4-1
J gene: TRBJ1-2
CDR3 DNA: TGCGCCAGCAGCCAAGTGGGGGAGGACTATGGCTACACCTTC
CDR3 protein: CASSQVGEDYGYTF

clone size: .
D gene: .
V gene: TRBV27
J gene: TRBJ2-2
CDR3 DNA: TGTGCCAGCAGTTTGAGCAGCGCGAACACCGGGGAGCTGTTTTTT
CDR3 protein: CASSLSSANTGELFF

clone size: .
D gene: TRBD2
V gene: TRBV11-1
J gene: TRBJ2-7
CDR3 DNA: TGTGCCAGCAGCTTGCCGGGAGGAAGGACCTACGAGCAGTACTTC
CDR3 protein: CASSLPGGRTYEQYF

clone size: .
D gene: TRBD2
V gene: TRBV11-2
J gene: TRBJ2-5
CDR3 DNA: TGTGCCAGCAGCTCCCTATGGGGGGGAGGGGAGACCCAGTACTTC
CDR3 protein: CASSSLWGGGETQYF

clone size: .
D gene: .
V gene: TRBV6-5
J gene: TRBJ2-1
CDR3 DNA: TGTGCCAGCAGTTACAATGGGGGCCACAATGAGCAGTTCTTC
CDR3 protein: CASSYNGGHNEQFF

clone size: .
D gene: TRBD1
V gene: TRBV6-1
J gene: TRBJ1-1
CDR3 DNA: TGTGCCAGCAGTGTCGACAGGGGTGGGGGCAACACTGAAGCTTTCTTT
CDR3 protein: CASSVDRGGGNTEAFF

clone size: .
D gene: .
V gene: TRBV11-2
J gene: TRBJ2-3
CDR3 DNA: TGTGCCAGCAGGTCGGGACTGCTGGCAGATACGCAGTATTTT
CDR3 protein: CASRSGLLADTQYF

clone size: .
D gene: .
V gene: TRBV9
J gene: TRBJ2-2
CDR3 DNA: TGTGCCAGCAGCCTCAATCGCGGGACGGCGAACACCGGGGAGCTGTTTTTT
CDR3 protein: CASSLNRGTANTGELFF

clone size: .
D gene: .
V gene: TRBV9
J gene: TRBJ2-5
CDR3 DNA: TGTGCCAGCAGCGTAGAGAGGGAGGGGGATCAAGAGACCCAGTACTTC
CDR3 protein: CASSVEREGDQETQYF

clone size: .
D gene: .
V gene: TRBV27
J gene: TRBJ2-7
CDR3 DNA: TGTGCCAGCGGGGGGACCTTCGAGCAGTACTTC
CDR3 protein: CASGGTFEQYF

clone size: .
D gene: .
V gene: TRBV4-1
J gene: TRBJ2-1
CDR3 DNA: TGCGCCAGCAGCGGGGGTTCCTACAATGAGCAGTTCTTC
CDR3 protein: CASSGGSYNEQFF

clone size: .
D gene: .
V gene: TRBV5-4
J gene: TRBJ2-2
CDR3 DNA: TGTGCCAGCACCCCCGGGGATGCCGCCACCGGGGAGCTGTTTTTT
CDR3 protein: CASTPGDAATGELFF

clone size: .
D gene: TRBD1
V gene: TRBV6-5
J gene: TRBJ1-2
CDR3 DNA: TGTGCCAGCAGTTACTCTCCGGGACAGGGTGGGACCTTC
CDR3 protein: CASSYSPGQGGTF

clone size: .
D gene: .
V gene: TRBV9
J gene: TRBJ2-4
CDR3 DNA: TGTGCCAGCAGCGTATTATTGGAGGCCAGCTTCGACATTCAGTACTTC
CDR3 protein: CASSVLLEASFDIQYF

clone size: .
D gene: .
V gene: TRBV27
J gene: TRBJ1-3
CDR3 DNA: TGTGCCAGCAGTCCGACGGTCTCTGGAAACACCATATATTTT
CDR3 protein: CASSPTVSGNTIYF

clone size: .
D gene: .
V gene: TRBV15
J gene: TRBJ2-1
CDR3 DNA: TGTGCCACCAGCAGAGATTCCCCGACCTACAATGAGCAGTTCTTC
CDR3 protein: CATSRDSPTYNEQFF

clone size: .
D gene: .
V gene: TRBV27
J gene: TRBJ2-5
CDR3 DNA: TGTGCCAGCAGTTTATTCCCAGAGACCCAGTACTTC
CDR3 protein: CASSLFPETQYF

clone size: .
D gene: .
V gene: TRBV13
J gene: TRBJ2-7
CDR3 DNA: TGTGCCAGCAGCTTAAGTTTAGGGGGAGGCTACGAGCAGTACTTC
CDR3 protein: CASSLSLGGGYEQYF

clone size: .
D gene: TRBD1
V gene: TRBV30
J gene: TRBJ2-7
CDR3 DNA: TGTGCCTGGAGCTTAGGAAGGACAGGGGTGACTGATGGAAGCTACGAGCAGTACTTC
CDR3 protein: CAWSLGRTGVTDGSYEQYF

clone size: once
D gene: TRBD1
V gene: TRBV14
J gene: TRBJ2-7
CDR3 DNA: TGTGCCAGCAGCCAAGATTGGAACGACAGGGTATACGAGCAGTACTTC
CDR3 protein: CASSQDWNDRVYEQYF

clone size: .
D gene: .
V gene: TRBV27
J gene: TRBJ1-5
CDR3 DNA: TGTGCCAGCAGCCCAAAACAGACTAGCAATCAGCCCCAGCATTTT
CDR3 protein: CASSPKQTSNQPQHF

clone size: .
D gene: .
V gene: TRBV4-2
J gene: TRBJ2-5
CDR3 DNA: TGTGCCAGCAGCCAAGAAGGGGGGGGCCGTTGGACCCAGTACTTC
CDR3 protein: CASSQEGGGRWTQYF

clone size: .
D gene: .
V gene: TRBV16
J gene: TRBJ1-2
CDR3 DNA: TGTGCCAGCAGCCCAAATGCGGACTACACCTTC
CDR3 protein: CASSPNADYTF

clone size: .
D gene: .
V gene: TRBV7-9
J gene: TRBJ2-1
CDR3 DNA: TGTGCCAGCAGCTTAGAAGCAGGGATTATAGATGAGCAGTTCTTC
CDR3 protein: CASSLEAGIIDEQFF

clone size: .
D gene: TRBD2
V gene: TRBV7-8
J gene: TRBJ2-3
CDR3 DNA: TGTGCCAGCAGCTTAGTTGAGCGGGAGGATCCAGATACGCAGTATTTT
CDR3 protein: CASSLVEREDPDTQYF

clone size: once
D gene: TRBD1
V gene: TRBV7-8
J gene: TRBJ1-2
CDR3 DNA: TGTGCCAGCAGTATACCCGGGGACAGGGTTGCTGGCTACACCTTC
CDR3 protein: CASSIPGDRVAGYTF

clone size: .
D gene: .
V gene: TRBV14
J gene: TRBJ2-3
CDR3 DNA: TGTGCCAGCAGCCAATATCTGGGTAGCACAGATACGCAGTATTTT
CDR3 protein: CASSQYLGSTDTQYF

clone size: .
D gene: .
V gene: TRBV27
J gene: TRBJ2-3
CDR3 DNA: TGTGCCAGCAGTTTATGGGCAGGGTTCACAGATACGCAGTATTTT
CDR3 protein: CASSLWAGFTDTQYF

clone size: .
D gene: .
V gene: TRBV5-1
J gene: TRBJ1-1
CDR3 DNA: TGCGCCAGCAGCCCGGAAACGAGTCACACTGAAGCTTTCTTT
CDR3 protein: CASSPETSHTEAFF

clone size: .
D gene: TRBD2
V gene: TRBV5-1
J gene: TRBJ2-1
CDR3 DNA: TGCGCCAGCAGCTTAGAGGGAGGGTCTAATGAGCAGTTCTTC
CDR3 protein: CASSLEGGSNEQFF

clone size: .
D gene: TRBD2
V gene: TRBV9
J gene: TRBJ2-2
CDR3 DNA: TGTGCCAGCAGCGAACTAGCGGGAGCCGGGGAGCTGTTTTTT
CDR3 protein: CASSELAGAGELFF

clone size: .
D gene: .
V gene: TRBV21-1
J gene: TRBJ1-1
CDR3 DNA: TGTGCCAGCACGCGGAAGGGGGCGAGGGTCAACACTGAAGCTTTCTTT
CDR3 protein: CASTRKGARVNTEAFF

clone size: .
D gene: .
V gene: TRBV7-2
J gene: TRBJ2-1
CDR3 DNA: TGTGCCTCCCAGAGTTGGGGCTACAATGAGCAGTTCTTC
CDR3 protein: CASQSWGYNEQFF

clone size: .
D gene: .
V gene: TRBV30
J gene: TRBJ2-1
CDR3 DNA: TGTGCCTGGAGTGCCCAGGCGGACAATGAGCAGTTCTTC
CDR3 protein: CAWSAQADNEQFF